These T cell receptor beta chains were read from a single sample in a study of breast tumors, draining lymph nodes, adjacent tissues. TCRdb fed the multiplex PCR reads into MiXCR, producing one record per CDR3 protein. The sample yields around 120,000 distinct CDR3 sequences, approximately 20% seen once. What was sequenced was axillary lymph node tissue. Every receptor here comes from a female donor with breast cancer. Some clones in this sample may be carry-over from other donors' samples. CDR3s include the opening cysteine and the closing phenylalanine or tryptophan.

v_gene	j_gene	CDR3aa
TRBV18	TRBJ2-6	CASSPDPGGTFSGANVLTF
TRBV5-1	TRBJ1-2	CASSLGGFYGYTF
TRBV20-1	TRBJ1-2	CSASDWTGDNYGYTF
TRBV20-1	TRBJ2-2	CSARVGAGVTNTGELFF
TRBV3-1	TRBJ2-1	CASRESGRGHEQFF
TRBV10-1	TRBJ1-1	CASSDLRGTKAFF
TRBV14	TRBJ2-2	CASSQVVGGELFF
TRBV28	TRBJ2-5	CASSSRLAGYQETQYF
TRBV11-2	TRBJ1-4	CASSTRTGSNEKLVF
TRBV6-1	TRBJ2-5	CASSERSQETQYF
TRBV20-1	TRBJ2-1	CSARTSFVNEQFF
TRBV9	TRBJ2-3	CASSRSGTSTDTQYF
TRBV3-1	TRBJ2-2	CASSQEGALGGLTGELFF
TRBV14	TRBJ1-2	CASSQDLSRGYTF